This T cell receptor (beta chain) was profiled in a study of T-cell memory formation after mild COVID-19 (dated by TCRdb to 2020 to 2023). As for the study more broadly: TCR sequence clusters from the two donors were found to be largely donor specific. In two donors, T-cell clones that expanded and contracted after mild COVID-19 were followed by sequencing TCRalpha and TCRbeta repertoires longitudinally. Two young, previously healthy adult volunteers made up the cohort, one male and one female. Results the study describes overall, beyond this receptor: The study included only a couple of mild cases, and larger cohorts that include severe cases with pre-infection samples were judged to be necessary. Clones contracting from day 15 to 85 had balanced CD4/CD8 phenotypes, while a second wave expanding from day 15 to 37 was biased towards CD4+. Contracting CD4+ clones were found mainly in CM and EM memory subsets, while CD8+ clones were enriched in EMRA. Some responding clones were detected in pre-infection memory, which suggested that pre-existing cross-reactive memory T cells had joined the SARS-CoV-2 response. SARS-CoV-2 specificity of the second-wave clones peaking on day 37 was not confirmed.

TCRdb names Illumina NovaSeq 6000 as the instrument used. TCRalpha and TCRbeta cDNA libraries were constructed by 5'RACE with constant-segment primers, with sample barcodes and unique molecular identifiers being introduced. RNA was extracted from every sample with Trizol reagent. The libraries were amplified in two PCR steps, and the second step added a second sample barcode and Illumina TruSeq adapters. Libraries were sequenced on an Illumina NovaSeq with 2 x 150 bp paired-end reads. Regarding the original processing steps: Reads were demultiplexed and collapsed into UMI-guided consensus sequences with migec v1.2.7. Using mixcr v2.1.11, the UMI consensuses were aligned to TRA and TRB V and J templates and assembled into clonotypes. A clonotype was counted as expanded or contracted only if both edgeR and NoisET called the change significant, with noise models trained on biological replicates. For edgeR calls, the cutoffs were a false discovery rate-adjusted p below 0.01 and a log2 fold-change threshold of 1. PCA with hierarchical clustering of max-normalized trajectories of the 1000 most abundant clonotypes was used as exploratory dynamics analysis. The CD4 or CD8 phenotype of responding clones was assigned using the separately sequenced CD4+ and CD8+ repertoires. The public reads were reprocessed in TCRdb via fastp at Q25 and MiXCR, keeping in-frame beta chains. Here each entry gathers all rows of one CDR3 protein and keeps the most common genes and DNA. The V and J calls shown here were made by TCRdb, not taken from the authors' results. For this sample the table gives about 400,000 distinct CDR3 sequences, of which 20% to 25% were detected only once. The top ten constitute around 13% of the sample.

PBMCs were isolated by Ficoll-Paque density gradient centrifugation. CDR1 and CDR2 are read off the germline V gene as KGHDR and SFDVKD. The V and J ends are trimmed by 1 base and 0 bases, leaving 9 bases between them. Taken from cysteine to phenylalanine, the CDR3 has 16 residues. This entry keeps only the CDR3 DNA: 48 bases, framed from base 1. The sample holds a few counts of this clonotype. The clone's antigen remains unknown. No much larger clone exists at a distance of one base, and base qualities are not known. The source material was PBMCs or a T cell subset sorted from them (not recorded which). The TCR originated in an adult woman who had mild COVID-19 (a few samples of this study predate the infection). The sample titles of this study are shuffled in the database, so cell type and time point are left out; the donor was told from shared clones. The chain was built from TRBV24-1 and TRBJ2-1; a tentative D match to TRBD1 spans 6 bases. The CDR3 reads CATSDFPRGSYNEQFF. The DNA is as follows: TGTGCCACCAGTGATTTCCCCAGGGGCTCCTACAATGAGCAGTTCTTC.